These 2 T cell receptor beta chains share one sample of origin, sequenced in a study of blood T cells in healthy people across ages. It was with a sample-barcoded 5' primer and a J-beta primer mix that a second PCR of about 6 to 11 cycles was run. TCRdb reprocessed the 5' RACE reads via MiXCR and lists one record per CDR3 protein. This table has around 820,000 distinct CDR3 sequences, around 25% appearing once. These data also formed part of another study, on T cells of mothers and their children.

The sequencing sample was made of blood. The receptors derive from a boy aged 5 to 17 in good health.

As for this clonotype: A much larger clone differs by one base, so this may be a read error. V gene TRBV12-3 or TRBV12-4 combines with J gene TRBJ1-5; no reliable D call. The CDR3 spans 12 residues. V was trimmed by 2 bases and J by 5 bases, leaving 4 bases between them. CDR3 DNA sequence: TGTGCCAGCAGTTTACCGGATCAGCCCCAGCATTTT. Translating it yields CASSLPDQPQHF.

This clonotype came up a few times. The rearrangement uses TRBV4-2 and TRBJ2-3, with unresolved D. Per germline, CDR1 LGHNA and CDR2 YNFKEQ. V lost 0 bases to trimming and J lost 2 bases, with 9 bases between them. The CDR3 is 15 amino acids. For the CDR3, the DNA is TGTGCCAGCAGCCAAGAGGCCAGCAACACAGATACGCAGTATTTT. Its translation: CASSQEASNTDTQYF.